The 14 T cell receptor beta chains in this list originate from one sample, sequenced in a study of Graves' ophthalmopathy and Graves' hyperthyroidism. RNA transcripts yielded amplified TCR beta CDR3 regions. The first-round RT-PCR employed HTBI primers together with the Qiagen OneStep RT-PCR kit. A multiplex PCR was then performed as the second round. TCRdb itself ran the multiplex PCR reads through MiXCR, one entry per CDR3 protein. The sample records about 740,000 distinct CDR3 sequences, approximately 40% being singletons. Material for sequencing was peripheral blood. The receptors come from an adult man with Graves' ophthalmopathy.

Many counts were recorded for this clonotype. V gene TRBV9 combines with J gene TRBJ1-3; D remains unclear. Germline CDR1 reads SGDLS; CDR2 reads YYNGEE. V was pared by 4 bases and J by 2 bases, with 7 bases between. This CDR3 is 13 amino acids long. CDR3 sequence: CASSSAAGNTIYF. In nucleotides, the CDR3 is TGTGCCAGCAGCTCAGCGGCTGGAAACACCATATATTTT.

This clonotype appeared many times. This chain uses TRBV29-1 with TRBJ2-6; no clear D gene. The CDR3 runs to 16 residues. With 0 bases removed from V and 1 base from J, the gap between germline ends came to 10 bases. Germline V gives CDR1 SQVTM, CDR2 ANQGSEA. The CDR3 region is CSVEEFADSGANVLTF. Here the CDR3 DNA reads TGCAGCGTTGAAGAGTTCGCAGATTCTGGGGCCAACGTCCTGACTTTC. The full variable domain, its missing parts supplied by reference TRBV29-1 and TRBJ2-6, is SAVISQKPSRDICQRGTSLTIQCQVDSQVTMMFWYRQQPGQSLTLIATANQGSEATYESGFVIDKFPISRPNLTFSTLTVSNMSPEDSSIYLCSVEEFADSGANVLTFGAGSRLTVL.

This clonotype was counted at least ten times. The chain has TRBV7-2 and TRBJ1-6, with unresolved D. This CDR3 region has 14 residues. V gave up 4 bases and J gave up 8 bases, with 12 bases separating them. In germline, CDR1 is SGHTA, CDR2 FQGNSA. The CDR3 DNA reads TGTGCCAGCAGCTGGGAGCCGACGGATTCACCCCTCCACTTT. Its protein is CASSWEPTDSPLHF.

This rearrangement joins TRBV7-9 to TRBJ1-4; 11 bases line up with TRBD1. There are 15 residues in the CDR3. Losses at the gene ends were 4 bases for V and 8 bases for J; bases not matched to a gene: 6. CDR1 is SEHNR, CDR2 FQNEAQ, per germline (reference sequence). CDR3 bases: TGTGCCAGCAGCTATTTGGGACAGGGGGACGAAAAACTGTTTTTT. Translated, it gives CASSYLGQGDEKLFF.

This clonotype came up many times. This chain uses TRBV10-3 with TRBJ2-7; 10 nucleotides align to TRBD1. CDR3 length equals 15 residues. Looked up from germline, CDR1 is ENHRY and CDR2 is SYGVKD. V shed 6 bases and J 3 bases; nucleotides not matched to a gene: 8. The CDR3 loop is CAISPKGQGNYEQYF. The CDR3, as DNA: TGTGCCATCAGCCCCAAGGGACAGGGGAACTACGAGCAGTACTTC.

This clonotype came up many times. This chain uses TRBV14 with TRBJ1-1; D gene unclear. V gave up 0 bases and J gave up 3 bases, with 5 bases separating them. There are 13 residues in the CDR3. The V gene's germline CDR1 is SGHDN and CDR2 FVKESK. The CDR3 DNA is TGTGCCAGCAGCCAAGATTGGCACACTGAAGCTTTCTTT. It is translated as CASSQDWHTEAFF.

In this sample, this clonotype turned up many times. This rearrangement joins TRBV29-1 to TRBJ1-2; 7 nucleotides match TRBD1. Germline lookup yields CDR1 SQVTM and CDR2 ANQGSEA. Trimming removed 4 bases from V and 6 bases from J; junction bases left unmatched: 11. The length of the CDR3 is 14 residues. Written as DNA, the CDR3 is TGCAGCGTTGGCCGCCCCGGGACAGAAGATGGCTACACCTTC. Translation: CSVGRPGTEDGYTF.

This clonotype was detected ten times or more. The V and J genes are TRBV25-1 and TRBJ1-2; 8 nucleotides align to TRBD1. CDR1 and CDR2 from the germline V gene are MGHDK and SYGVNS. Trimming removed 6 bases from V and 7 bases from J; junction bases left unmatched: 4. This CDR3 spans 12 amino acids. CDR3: CASSRQGFGYTF. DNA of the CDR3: TGTGCCAGCAGCAGACAGGGGTTTGGCTACACCTTC.

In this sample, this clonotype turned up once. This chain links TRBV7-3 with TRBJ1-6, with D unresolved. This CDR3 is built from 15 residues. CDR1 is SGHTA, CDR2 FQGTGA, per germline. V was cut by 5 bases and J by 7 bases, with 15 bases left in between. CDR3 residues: CASSSLITGNSPLHF. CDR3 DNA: TGTGCCAGCAGCAGTTTAATAACCGGCAATTCACCCCTCCACTTT.

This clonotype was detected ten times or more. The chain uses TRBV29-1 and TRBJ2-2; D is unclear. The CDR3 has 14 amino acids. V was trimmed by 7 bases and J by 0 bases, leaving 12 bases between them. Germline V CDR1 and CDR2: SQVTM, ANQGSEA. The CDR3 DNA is TGCAGCGCGTACGGGCCGACGAACACCGGGGAGCTGTTTTTT. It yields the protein CSAYGPTNTGELFF.

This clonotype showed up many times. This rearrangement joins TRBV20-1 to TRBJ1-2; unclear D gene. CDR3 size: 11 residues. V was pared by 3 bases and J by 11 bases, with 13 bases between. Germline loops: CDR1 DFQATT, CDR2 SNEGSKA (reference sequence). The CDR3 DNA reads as TGCAGTGCTAGGCCGGCCGGGTTGTACACCTTC. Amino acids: CSARPAGLYTF.

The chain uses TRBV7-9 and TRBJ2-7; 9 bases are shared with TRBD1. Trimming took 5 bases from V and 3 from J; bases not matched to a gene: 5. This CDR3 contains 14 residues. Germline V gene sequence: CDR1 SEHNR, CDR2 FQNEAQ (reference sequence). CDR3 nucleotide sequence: TGTGCCAGCAGCGCGGGACAGGGTATCTACGAGCAGTACTTC. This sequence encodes CASSAGQGIYEQYF.

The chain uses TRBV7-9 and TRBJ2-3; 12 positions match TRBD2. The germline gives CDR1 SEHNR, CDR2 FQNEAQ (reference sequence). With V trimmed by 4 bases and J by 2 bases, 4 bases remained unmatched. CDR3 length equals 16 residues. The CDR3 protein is CASSYGTSGFTDTQYF. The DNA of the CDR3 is TGTGCCAGCAGCTACGGGACTAGCGGGTTCACAGATACGCAGTATTTT.

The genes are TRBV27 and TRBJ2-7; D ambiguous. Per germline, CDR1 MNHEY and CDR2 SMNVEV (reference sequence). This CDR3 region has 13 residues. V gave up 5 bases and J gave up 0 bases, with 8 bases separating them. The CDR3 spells CASSASASYEQYF. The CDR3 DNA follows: TGTGCCAGCAGTGCCTCGGCCTCCTACGAGCAGTACTTC.